The present T cell receptor beta chain was sequenced within a study of control samples from healthy donors and cancer patients. TCRdb keeps only in-frame clones here, not all; method: immunoSEQ multiplex PCR. The table has 120,000 or so clones, 80% to 95% seen once. This CDR3 has 16 amino acids. Trimming cost V 3 bases and J 2 bases; bases outside gene matches: 4. In germline, CDR1 is MNHEY, CDR2 SMNVEV (reference sequence). The TCR originated in an elderly man with head and neck cancer. The source material was PBMCs. This rearrangement joins TRBV27 to TRBJ1-5, with TRBD1 matching over 10 bases. CDR3 sequence: CASSLLGTGGNQPQHF. DNA for the CDR3: TGTGCCAGCAGTTTGCTTGGGACAGGGGGCAATCAGCCCCAGCATTTT.